Below, one T cell receptor beta chain is given with its context. The data originate from a study of T cell changes during pregnancy in multiple sclerosis. The CDR3 has 15 residues. The ends were cut back, 0 bases at V and 4 bases at J, with 12 bases in the middle. Per germline, CDR1 SGHVS and CDR2 FNYEAQ. The data were produced by immunoSEQ multiplex PCR, yet TCRdb's version contains in-frame clones alone and is incomplete. The sample records about 51,000 clones, more than 85% being singletons. This receptor was identified in a female donor with multiple sclerosis, enrolled in a pregnancy study. Sequences were derived from CD8+ T cells from peripheral blood mononuclear cells, sampled in the second trimester of pregnancy. The chain employs TRBV7-6 and TRBJ1-1; possibly TRBD1 for D (6 bases). The CDR3 protein is CASSLAGGGPTEAFF. The CDR3 DNA follows: TGTGCCAGCAGCTTAGCCGGGGGGGGCCCCACTGAAGCTTTCTTT. Filled out from reference TRBV7-6 and TRBJ1-1, the complete variable domain reads GAGVSQSPRYKVTKRGQDVALRCDPISGHVSLYWYRQALGQGPEFLTYFNYEAQQDKSGLPNDRFSAERPEGSISTLTIQRTEQRDSAMYRCASSLAGGGPTEAFFGQGTRLTVV.